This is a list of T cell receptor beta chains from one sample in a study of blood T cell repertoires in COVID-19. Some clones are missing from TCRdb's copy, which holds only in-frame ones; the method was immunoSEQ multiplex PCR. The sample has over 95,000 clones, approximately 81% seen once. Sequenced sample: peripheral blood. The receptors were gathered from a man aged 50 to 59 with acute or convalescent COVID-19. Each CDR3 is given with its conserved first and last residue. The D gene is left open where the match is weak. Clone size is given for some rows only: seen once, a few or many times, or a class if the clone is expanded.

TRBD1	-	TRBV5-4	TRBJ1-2	TGTGCCAGCAGCCCTGACAGGGGGGGATGGGGCTACACCTTC	CASSPDRGGWGYTF
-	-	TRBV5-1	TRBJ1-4	TGCGCCAGCAGCTTCGGCAGCGCTAATGAAAAACTGTTTTTT	CASSFGSANEKLFF
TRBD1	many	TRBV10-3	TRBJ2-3	TGTGCCATCAGTGGACAGGGTAGCACAGATACGCAGTATTTT	CAISGQGSTDTQYF
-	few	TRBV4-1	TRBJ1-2	TGCGCCAGCAGCCCATCTACTACAGGGTCCTATGGCTACACCTTC	CASSPSTTGSYGYTF
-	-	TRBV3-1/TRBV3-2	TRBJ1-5	TGTGCCAGCAGCCAACACTCGAGCAATCAGCCCCAGCATTTT	CASSQHSSNQPQHF
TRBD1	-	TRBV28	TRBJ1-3	TGTGCCAGCAGTTTTCTGGGGACAGCTGGAAACACCATATATTTT	CASSFLGTAGNTIYF
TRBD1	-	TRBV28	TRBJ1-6	TGTGCCAGCAGCGCGGACAGGGCGGACGCACCCCTCCACTTT	CASSADRADAPLHF
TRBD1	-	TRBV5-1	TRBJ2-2	TGCGCCAGCAGCGACGACAGGGGAAGGACCGGGGAGCTGTTTTTT	CASSDDRGRTGELFF
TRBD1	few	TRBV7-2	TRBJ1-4	TGTGCCAGCAGCCAGGGACAGGGTAGGGAAAAACTGTTTTTT	CASSQGQGREKLFF
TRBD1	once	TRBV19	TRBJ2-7	TGTGCCAGTAGCTGGACAGGGGCCAGGAACGAGCAGTACTTC	CASSWTGARNEQYF
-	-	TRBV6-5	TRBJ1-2	TGTGCCAGCAGTTACGTCGGGGGAGGCTATGGCTACACCTTC	CASSYVGGGYGYTF
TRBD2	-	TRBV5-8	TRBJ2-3	TGTGCCAGCAGCTTGCGCGCGCGGGGGGATGGCACAGATACGCAGTATTTT	CASSLRARGDGTDTQYF
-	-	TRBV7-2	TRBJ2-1	TGTGCCAGCAGCTTGAGAAGCGAGCAGTTCTTC	CASSLRSEQFF
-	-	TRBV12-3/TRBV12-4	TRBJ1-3	TGTGCCAGCAGGCCGGGTGGAAACACCATATATTTT	CASRPGGNTIYF
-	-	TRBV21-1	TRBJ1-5	TGTGCCAGCAGCAAAGGAGGACAGGAGTACTCTTATAGCAATCAGCCCCAGCATTTT	CASSKGGQEYSYSNQPQHF
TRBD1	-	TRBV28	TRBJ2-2	TGTGCCAGCAGTTTATACGAGGGGGCGACATCCTACAACACCGGGGAGCTGTTTTTT	CASSLYEGATSYNTGELFF
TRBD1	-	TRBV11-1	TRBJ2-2	TGTGCCAGCAGCTGGGAGACAGGGCCAACCGGGGAGCTGTTTTTT	CASSWETGPTGELFF
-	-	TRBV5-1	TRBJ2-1	TGCGCCAGCAGCTTGACAAATGGTCCCAGGGTCTCCTACAATGAGCAGTTCTTC	CASSLTNGPRVSYNEQFF
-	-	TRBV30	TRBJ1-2	TGTGCCTGGGTACGGAAGGGGGTACGGGACTATGGCTACACCTTC	CAWVRKGVRDYGYTF
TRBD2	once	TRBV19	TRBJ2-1	TGTGCCAGTAGCGGGGGGGCCGTCAATGAGCAGTTCTTC	CASSGGAVNEQFF
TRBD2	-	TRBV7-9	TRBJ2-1	TGTGCCAGCATCCGCGGGGGAAGTTACAATGAGCAGTTCTTC	CASIRGGSYNEQFF
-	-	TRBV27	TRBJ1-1	TGTGCCAGCAGGTTACAGGGCAGGGGCACTGAAGCTTTCTTT	CASRLQGRGTEAFF
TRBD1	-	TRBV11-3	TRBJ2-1	TGTGCCAGCAGCGCCAACTCCGGGACAGGGGCCTACAATGAGCAGTTCTTC	CASSANSGTGAYNEQFF
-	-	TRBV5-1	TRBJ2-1	TGCGCCAGCAGCTCCGAACAGGTACCATCCTACAATGAGCAGTTCTTC	CASSSEQVPSYNEQFF
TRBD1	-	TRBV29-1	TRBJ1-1	TGCAGCGTAAGAGGACAGGGTCTAGGTACTGAAGCTTTCTTT	CSVRGQGLGTEAFF
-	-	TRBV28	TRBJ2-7	TGTGCCAGCAGTTTTTCGCAGGGTTCTTACGAGCAGTACTTC	CASSFSQGSYEQYF
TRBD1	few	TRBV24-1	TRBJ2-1	TGTGCCAGTACCGGGACAGGGCACAATGAGCAGTTCTTC	CASTGTGHNEQFF
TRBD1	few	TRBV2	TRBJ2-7	TGTGCCAGCAGGGGGGACAGAGCTACCTACGAGCAGTACTTC	CASRGDRATYEQYF
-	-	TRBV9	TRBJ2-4	TGTGCCAGCAGCGTAGGTTTGAGCGGGTTAGCCAAAAACATTCAGTACTTC	CASSVGLSGLAKNIQYF
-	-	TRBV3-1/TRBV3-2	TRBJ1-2	TGTGCCAGCAGCCAAGTTAACGGTGGTGGCTACACCTTC	CASSQVNGGGYTF
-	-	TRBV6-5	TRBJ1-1	TGTGCCAGCGGTCTGGGGGGGGGCACTGAAGCTTTCTTT	CASGLGGGTEAFF
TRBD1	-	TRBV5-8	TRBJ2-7	TGTGCCAGCAGCTTCCGACAGGGTTCCTACGAGCAGTACTTC	CASSFRQGSYEQYF
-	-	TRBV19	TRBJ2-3	TGTGCCAGTAGTCTTGAAAGTCGGTATACGCAGTATTTT	CASSLESRYTQYF
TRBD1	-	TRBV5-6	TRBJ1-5	TGTGCCAGCAGCTTTTGGACAGGGCAACGGGAAAGCAATCAGCCCCAGCATTTT	CASSFWTGQRESNQPQHF
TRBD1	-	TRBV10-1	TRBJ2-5	TGCGCCAGCAAGTGGACAGGGGGTAATAAAGATGCGGAGACCCAGTACTTC	CASKWTGGNKDAETQYF
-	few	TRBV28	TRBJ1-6	TGTGCCAGCACCCCCGAGAAGACTAGACCCCTCCACTTT	CASTPEKTRPLHF
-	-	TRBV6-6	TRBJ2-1	TGTGCCAGCACCCGGCGAGCGCACTCCTACAATGAGCAGTTCTTC	CASTRRAHSYNEQFF
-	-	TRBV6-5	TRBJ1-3	TGTGCCAGCAGTACCGAGAGCTCTGGAAACACCATATATTTT	CASSTESSGNTIYF